The 30 T cell receptor beta chains presented below share a single source sample, sequenced in a study of shared clonotypes between healthy human individuals. Produced via immunoSEQ multiplex PCR; TCRdb's table is partial and in-frame only. The sample has some 1.5 million clones, 95% to 99% seen once. Sequencing was carried out using naive CD4+ T cells sorted from blood. Subset of the sample: CD45RA+ positively selected. All receptors come from a man between 25 and 39 years old in good health.

This clone has a single count. The genes are TRBV18 and TRBJ2-7; 7 nucleotides match TRBD1. The CDR3 is 14 amino acids. The ends lost 2 bases at V and 5 bases at J; junction bases unmatched: 6. Germline V gives CDR1 KGHSH, CDR2 LQKENI. The CDR3, as DNA: TGTGCCAGCTCACCAAACACAGGGGCCCACGAGCAGTACTTC. Translating it yields CASSPNTGAHEQYF.

The count of this clone is one. J is TRBJ1-2 and V is TRBV29-1, with D possibly matching TRBD1 (5 bases). Trimming pared 4 bases from V and 8 bases from J, leaving 11 bases between. The CDR3 runs to 11 residues. Germline V CDR1 and CDR2: SQVTM, ANQGSEA. This chain's CDR3 is CSVGGDGGYTF. DNA for the CDR3: TGCAGCGTTGGTGGGGACGGGGGCTACACCTTC.

The CDR3 DNA reads TGTGCCAGCAGTCGGGGACTAGCGGACAATGAGCAGTTCTTC. It yields the protein CASSRGLADNEQFF. The chain joins TRBV5-6 to TRBJ2-1, with 11 positions matching TRBD2. The CDR3 loop spans 14 amino acids. V lost 5 bases to trimming and J lost 5 bases; unmatched junction nucleotides: 3. The germline V gene has CDR1 SGHDT and CDR2 YYEEEE.

The chain couples TRBV2 to TRBJ2-2; D gene unclear. The CDR3 contains 14 residues. Germline V gives CDR1 SNHLY, CDR2 FYNNEI. The V end was cut by 7 bases, the J end by 6 bases, with 15 bases between. CDR3 sequence (DNA): TGTGCCAGCACTAGTAATAGTGTGTCCGGGGAGCTGTTTTTT. As protein: CASTSNSVSGELFF.

In DNA, the CDR3 is TGCGCCAGCAGCTTAACTTGGGCCGGTCGAGGGAGGAGCACCGGGGAGCTGTTTTTT. It encodes CASSLTWAGRGRSTGELFF. The J gene is TRBJ2-2, the V gene TRBV5-1, with D maybe TRBD2 (6 bases). With 2 bases removed from V and 4 bases from J, the gap between germline ends came to 24 bases. The length of the CDR3 is 19 residues. The germline gives CDR1 SGHRS, CDR2 YFSETQ.

The genes are TRBV4-3 and TRBJ1-3; D is undetermined. Between the trimmed V and J ends, which lost 3 bases and 0 bases, there was a span of 9 bases. The germline V gene has CDR1 LGHNA and CDR2 YSLEER. This CDR3 is built from 15 residues. CDR3 region: CASSQRVGSGNTIYF. CDR3 sequence (DNA): TGCGCCAGCAGCCAGAGAGTCGGCTCTGGAAACACCATATATTTT.

The chain is built from TRBV7-6 and TRBJ2-3; 8 nucleotides agree with TRBD1. CDR3 length: 14 residues. CDR1 is SGHVS and CDR2 is FNYEAQ in the germline V gene. Germline trimming cut 2 bases from V and 4 bases from J; bases unmatched to any gene: 2. The CDR3 here is CASSLLTGADTQYF. The CDR3 nucleotides are TGTGCCAGCAGCTTACTGACAGGGGCAGATACGCAGTATTTT. Full variable domain (rest looked up from reference TRBV7-6 and TRBJ2-3): GAGVSQSPRYKVTKRGQDVALRCDPISGHVSLYWYRQALGQGPEFLTYFNYEAQQDKSGLPNDRFSAERPEGSISTLTIQRTEQRDSAMYRCASSLLTGADTQYFGPGTRLTVL.

The gene calls are TRBV7-8 and TRBJ2-7; TRBD2 might be the D (6 bases). Germline-derived CDR1 and CDR2 are SGHVS and FQNEAQ. The CDR3 extends over 20 amino acids. V shed 1 base and J shed 3 bases, with 28 bases lying between them. The CDR3: CASSLVSVGGGTAGFYEQYF. Written as DNA, the CDR3 is TGTGCCAGCAGCTTAGTATCGGTAGGCGGCGGGACTGCGGGGTTCTACGAGCAGTACTTC.

This clone was seen just once. The chain has TRBV7-2 and TRBJ1-5; weak D call: TRBD1 (6 bases). The CDR3 is made up of 15 amino acids. The germline V gene encodes CDR1 SGHTA and CDR2 FQGNSA. V shed 5 bases and J shed 3 bases, with 14 bases lying between them. CDR3 bases: TGTGCCAGCAGCCCCCCGGGACATATCAATCAGCCCCAGCATTTT. Translating gives CASSPPGHINQPQHF.

The chain joins TRBV4-1 to TRBJ1-4; D is possibly TRBD1 (5 bases). This CDR3 spans 16 amino acids. From germline, CDR1 is MGHRA and CDR2 YSYEKL. V dropped 1 base and J dropped 4 bases, with 13 bases sitting between them. CDR3 in amino acids: CASSQGGGAFNEKLFF. The DNA of the CDR3 is TGCGCCAGCAGCCAAGGTGGAGGGGCCTTTAATGAAAAACTGTTTTTT.

The chain employs TRBV5-4 and TRBJ2-2; the match to TRBD1 covers 8 bases. This CDR3 has 15 amino acids. Germline values: CDR1 SGHNT, CDR2 YYREEE (reference sequence). Losses at the gene ends were 4 bases for V and 5 bases for J; bases not matched to a gene: 7. CDR3 in amino acids: CASSARQGRTGELFF. The CDR3 bases are TGTGCCAGCAGCGCGCGACAGGGGAGAACCGGGGAGCTGTTTTTT.

This chain joins TRBV7-9 and TRBJ1-3; D remains ambiguous. Germline CDR1 and CDR2: SEHNR and FQNEAQ (reference sequence). CDR3 size: 18 residues. The V and J ends lost 3 bases and 0 bases respectively, with 18 bases between them. The CDR3 DNA is TGTGCCAGCAGCTTTTCTTTGAAACTTCTGAGCTCTGGAAACACCATATATTTT. It codes for CASSFSLKLLSSGNTIYF. The full variable domain, its missing parts supplied by reference TRBV7-9 and TRBJ1-3, is DTGVSQNPRHKITKRGQNVTFRCDPISEHNRLYWYRQTLGQGPEFLTYFQNEAQLEKSRLLSDRFSAERPKGSFSTLEIQRTEQGDSAMYLCASSFSLKLLSSGNTIYFGEGSWLTVV.

The chain joins TRBV15 to TRBJ2-7, with TRBD1 matching 7 bases. CDR1 and CDR2 (germline): LNHNV, YYDKDF (reference sequence). The ends lost 3 bases at V and 0 bases at J; junction bases unmatched: 2. The CDR3 is made up of 14 amino acids. Written as DNA, the CDR3 is TGTGCCACCAGCAGGGACAGGAACTCCTACGAGCAGTACTTC. It is translated as CATSRDRNSYEQYF.

A single count supports this clone. CDR3 protein: CASSPGTGGVAEAFF. The CDR3 DNA reads TGTGCCAGCAGTCCAGGGACAGGGGGCGTCGCTGAAGCTTTCTTT. J is TRBJ1-1 and V is TRBV27, with 12 bases fitting TRBD1. The CDR3 has 15 amino acids. In germline, CDR1 is MNHEY, CDR2 SMNVEV (reference sequence). With V trimmed by 5 bases and J by 6 bases, 7 bases remained unmatched.

This chain joins TRBV18 and TRBJ1-2; the D is unclear. The germline CDR1 and CDR2 sequences are KGHSH and LQKENI. This CDR3 region has 14 residues. V lost 4 bases and J 2 bases, leaving 11 bases between the germline ends. CDR3 loop: CASSQNDLNYGYTF. CDR3 DNA: TGTGCCAGCTCACAAAACGACCTCAACTATGGCTACACCTTC.

This chain links TRBV4-2 with TRBJ1-3; 7 nucleotides match TRBD1. The CDR3 loop spans 17 amino acids. Looked up from germline, CDR1 is LGHNA and CDR2 is YNFKEQ. The trim removed 1 base at V and 0 bases at J, leaving 6 bases unmatched. CDR3 sequence (DNA): TGTGCCAGCAGCCAAGCCCAGACAGGGATCTCTGGAAACACCATATATTTT. It specifies CASSQAQTGISGNTIYF.

The genes are TRBV18 and TRBJ1-1, with TRBD1 matching 7 bases. V was clipped by 3 bases and J by 0 bases; unmatched bases: 7. This CDR3 contains 16 residues. The germline CDR1 and CDR2 sequences are KGHSH and LQKENI. Here the CDR3 reads CASSPQGGPMNTEAFF. The CDR3 DNA sequence: TGTGCCAGCTCACCCCAGGGGGGTCCAATGAACACTGAAGCTTTCTTT.

CDR3 DNA sequence: TGTGCCAGCAGTGAATCGGGGTTACGGCCCTACGAGCAGTACTTC. Translated: CASSESGLRPYEQYF. V is TRBV6-1 and J is TRBJ2-7; possibly TRBD2 for D (5 bases). Trimming shortened V by 2 bases and J by 2 bases, and 13 bases separated the two germline ends. Per the germline V gene, CDR1 is MNHNS and CDR2 is SASEGT. The CDR3 covers 15 residues.

Worth noting for this clone: This sample also contains other DNA sequences that code for the same CDR3. The rearrangement joins TRBV5-1 to TRBJ2-7; D not certain. Germline CDR1 reads SGHRS; CDR2 reads YFSETQ. This CDR3 region has 13 residues. Trimming shortened V by 2 bases and J by 0 bases, and 6 bases separated the two germline ends. The chain's CDR3 is CASSLDRSYEQYF. CDR3 DNA: TGCGCCAGCAGCTTAGACCGCTCCTACGAGCAGTACTTC.

V is TRBV7-3 and J is TRBJ2-1; D gene ambiguous. CDR1 and CDR2 (germline): SGHTA, FQGTGA. CDR3 size: 15 residues. Trimming removed 0 bases from V and 2 bases from J, with 8 bases in between. The chain's CDR3 is CASSLTEVTYNEQFF. The CDR3 region has the DNA TGTGCCAGCAGCTTAACCGAAGTAACCTACAATGAGCAGTTCTTC.

The chain couples TRBV4-1 to TRBJ2-7, with TRBD2 identical over 7 bases. V gave up 0 bases and J gave up 3 bases; unmatched junction bases: 5. The CDR3 sequence is 15 residues long. Germline CDR1 and CDR2: MGHRA and YSYEKL. The CDR3 spells CASSQEMGTNYEQYF. The CDR3 coding sequence is TGCGCCAGCAGCCAAGAAATGGGGACTAACTACGAGCAGTACTTC.

The chain employs TRBV18 and TRBJ2-2; the D gene is possibly TRBD1 (6 bases). V was cut by 7 bases and J by 5 bases, with 17 bases left in between. Germline V lookup: CDR1 KGHSH, CDR2 LQKENI. CDR3 size: 15 residues. CDR3 in DNA: TGTGCCAGCTTTAAGGCTACAGGGTGGACCGGGGAGCTGTTTTTT. It translates to CASFKATGWTGELFF.

This chain connects TRBV11-1 to TRBJ2-2, with D possibly matching TRBD1 (5 bases). Germline V gene data show CDR1 as SGHAT and CDR2 as FQDESV (reference sequence). CDR3 size: 19 residues. Trimming cost V 3 bases and J 5 bases, with 25 bases left between them. The CDR3 loop is CASSFKQGWPPPLTGELFF. The DNA of the CDR3 is TGTGCCAGCAGCTTTAAGCAGGGTTGGCCTCCACCTTTAACCGGGGAGCTGTTTTTT.

Written as DNA, the CDR3 is TGCGCCAGCAGCCAAGATGAGGCGTTAATAGCTAGCACAGATACGCAGTATTTT. It specifies CASSQDEALIASTDTQYF. This sequence joins TRBV4-1 and TRBJ2-3; the D is unclear. There are 18 residues in the CDR3. The germline V gene encodes CDR1 MGHRA and CDR2 YSYEKL. The V and J ends lost 0 bases and 0 bases respectively, with 16 bases between them.

The chain joins TRBV4-3 to TRBJ2-5; 9 bases line up with TRBD2. CDR1 is LGHNA and CDR2 is YSLEER in the germline V gene. Unmatched junction bases numbered 9, after V lost 0 bases and J lost 7 bases. The CDR3 covers 16 residues. The CDR3 protein is CASSQEVAGVGRTQYF. The CDR3, as DNA: TGCGCCAGCAGCCAAGAGGTAGCGGGAGTGGGTCGGACCCAGTACTTC.

The rearrangement joins TRBV4-2 to TRBJ2-2, with TRBD2 matching over 9 bases. The CDR3 spans 16 residues. Germline V gene lookup returns CDR1 LGHNA and CDR2 YNFKEQ. The V segment lost 1 base and the J segment 4 bases; nucleotides outside the gene matches: 4. This CDR3 reads CASSQVSGRGTGELFF. In nucleotides, the CDR3 is TGTGCCAGCAGCCAAGTTAGCGGGAGAGGCACCGGGGAGCTGTTTTTT.

The gene calls are TRBV11-2 and TRBJ2-7; maybe TRBD2 (6 bases). The CDR3 spans 13 residues. CDR1 SGHAT and CDR2 FQNNGV come from the germline V gene. V lost 0 bases to trimming and J lost 6 bases, with 9 bases between them. This CDR3 reads CASSLEEGFEQYF. The CDR3 bases are TGTGCCAGCAGCTTAGAGGAGGGGTTCGAGCAGTACTTC.

The chain employs TRBV2 and TRBJ2-3; D uncertain. Germline loops: CDR1 SNHLY, CDR2 FYNNEI. Trimming shortened V by 6 bases and J by 6 bases, and 7 bases separated the two germline ends. The CDR3 loop spans 11 amino acids. CDR3 in amino acids: CASRWSDTQYF. In nucleotides, the CDR3 is TGTGCCAGCAGGTGGTCGGATACGCAGTATTTT. Filled out from reference TRBV2 and TRBJ2-3, the complete variable domain reads EPEVTQTPSHQVTQMGQEVILRCVPISNHLYFYWYRQILGQKVEFLVSFYNNEISEKSEIFDDQFSVERPDGSNFTLKIRSTKLEDSAMYFCASRWSDTQYFGPGTRLTVL.

The chain couples TRBV7-9 to TRBJ1-1, with D hard to call. Germline V gene lookup returns CDR1 SEHNR and CDR2 FQNEAQ (reference sequence). V lost 5 bases and J 5 bases, leaving 9 bases between the germline ends. The CDR3 length is 12 residues. CDR3 in amino acids: CASSVVRTEAFF. The CDR3, as DNA: TGTGCCAGCAGCGTCGTCAGGACTGAAGCTTTCTTT.

The chain links TRBV2 to TRBJ2-1; D is unclear. The ends were cut back, 5 bases at V and 1 base at J, with 6 bases in the middle. Germline V gives CDR1 SNHLY, CDR2 FYNNEI. The CDR3 extends over 13 amino acids. The CDR3 DNA sequence: TGTGCCAGCAGTATCCGGTCCTACAATGAGCAGTTCTTC. Amino acid sequence: CASSIRSYNEQFF.